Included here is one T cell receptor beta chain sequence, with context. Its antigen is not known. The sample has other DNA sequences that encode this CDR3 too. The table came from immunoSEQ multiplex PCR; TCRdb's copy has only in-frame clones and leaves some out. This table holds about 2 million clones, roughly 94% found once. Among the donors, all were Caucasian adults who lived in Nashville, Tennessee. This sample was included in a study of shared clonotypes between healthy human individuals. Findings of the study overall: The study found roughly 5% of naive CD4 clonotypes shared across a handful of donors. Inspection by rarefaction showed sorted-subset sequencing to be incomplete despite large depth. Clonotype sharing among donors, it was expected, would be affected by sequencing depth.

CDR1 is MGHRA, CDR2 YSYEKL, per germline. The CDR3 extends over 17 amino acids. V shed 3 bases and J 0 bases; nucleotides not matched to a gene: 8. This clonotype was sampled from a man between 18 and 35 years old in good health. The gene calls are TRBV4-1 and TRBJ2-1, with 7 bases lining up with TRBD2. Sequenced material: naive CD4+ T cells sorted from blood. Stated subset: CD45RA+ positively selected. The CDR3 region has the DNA TGCGCCAGCAGCCAGGATCGACTAGCCGGCTCCTACAATGAGCAGTTCTTC. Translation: CASSQDRLAGSYNEQFF.